What follows describes a single T cell receptor (beta chain). This clone was seen more than once but under ten times. Its cognate antigen has yet to be identified. Base quality data are lacking; no much larger clone is found one base away. From cysteine to phenylalanine, the CDR3 is 13 amino acids long. Only the CDR3 region is kept as DNA, spanning 39 bases read in frame from base 1. CDR1 and CDR2 (KGHSH, LQKENI) derive from the germline V gene. The V end loses 0 bases and the J end loses 6 bases, and a stretch of 9 bases separates them. The data originate from a study of cytomegalovirus exposure and HLA in healthy donors (dated by TCRdb to about 2017). With respect to the entire study: According to an earlier analysis of 587 of the donors, about 179 million T cells yielded roughly 110 million unique TCR beta sequences and 276 Gb of sequence data. To decide whether each TCR beta V gene segment behaved as functional or pseudogenic, an earlier analysis of some 600 of the donors relied on high-throughput TCR beta sequencing. The T cell repertoires of roughly 660 subjects were profiled by immunosequencing and related to cytomegalovirus serostatus. In the later analysis, no new phenotypic data were used to find candidate immune exposures; instead, reliance was placed on TCR beta sequences and their occurrence across donors. The study aimed to test whether signatures of past pathogen exposure could be identified by cataloging public T cell receptors. In a later analysis, previously published TCR beta repertoires from more than 500 donors were re-analyzed and high-resolution HLA genotyping was added so that TCR occurrence patterns could be studied. The number of donors typed differed by locus, with roughly 620-630 for A, B, C, DRB1 and DQB1, about 500 for DQA1, nearly 610 for DPA1, and some 450 for DPB1. Along with the roughly 670-subject first cohort, a separate validation cohort of over a hundred different subjects was used. Because of strong linkage in the cohort, 4 to 6 DR-DQ haplotypes were treated as single units for association and clustering. Across about 380 genotyped donors of the cohort, an average of roughly 230,000 unique TCR beta nucleotide sequences per donor were sequenced, and 15% to 20% of those sequences were non-productive. Donor age, sex, ethnicity and CMV serostatus were compiled together with the repertoire data. Among the approximately 430 genotyped donors, around 81% belonged to the genetic ancestry cluster associated with self-reported Caucasian donors. Both class I and class II loci were covered by HLA typing, at four-digit resolution. Genome-wide SNP genotypes for about three fifths of the roughly 670 donors were used in a later genetic analysis, which treated that subset as a discovery cohort. All discovery cohort repertoires had been generated using a single sequencing platform. High-throughput TCR immunosequencing, statistical association of individual TCRs with disease status, and machine learning were combined to predict cytomegalovirus infection status. An early release covering about 600 HLA-typed donors comprised about 310 gigabases of sequencing data and 85 million to 100 million unique TCR sequences. Overall results and qualifications from the work: The cohort was sequenced for TCR beta chains only, and without alpha or paired-chain data the features that could be detected were limited. When HLA alleles, especially DR and DQ, strongly co-occurred, attributing TCR associations to individual alleles was difficult. The authors suggested that the approach could potentially be generalized to other disease states and immunological phenotypes. Cytomegalovirus status was reported to be diagnosed by the classifier with high specificity and sensitivity in both the original and validation cohorts. Most CMV-associated TCR beta chains appeared to be HLA-restricted in a later analysis, and the HLA associations seemed to be driven largely by CMV exposure. A cluster of highly shared sequence variants was judged likely to represent a technical artifact of the sequencing pipeline. A later analysis associated roughly 17,000 TCR beta sequences with specific HLA alleles at a false discovery rate of 0.05. CMV serostatus was the only immune exposure information available for the cohort. The earlier analysis of 587 of the donors excluded over 15 rarely observed V segments, including chromosome 9 orphons, because counts were too low. Linkage disequilibrium might explain the correlated functional status among segregating V segments, but an unknown experimental factor could not be ruled out. In an earlier analysis of approximately 590 of the donors, most TCR beta V segments appeared in productive rearrangements about 90% or about 30% of the time, broadly matching IMGT annotations. In a later analysis, HLA-associated TCR beta chains were found to be more clonally expanded and to have lower generation probabilities than equally common non-associated chains. According to a later genetic analysis, donors in an Asian-associated ancestry cluster had fewer N-insertions in productive TCRs than the approximately 690-donor mean. In vitro tests confirmed that a few of the cytomegalovirus-associated TCR beta chains recognize cytomegalovirus antigens. A later genetic analysis associated a missense DCLRE1C variant with V-gene and J-gene trimming of TCR beta chains, and an independent cohort replicated the association. Because HLA typing was missing for some donors at each locus, association tests included only the typed subset. Most TCR sequences were observed very rarely across donors, whereas some public TCRs were present in many individuals. A further reported finding was that TCR beta sequences accurately predicted the HLA-A and HLA-B alleles for most subjects in the first cohort. Roughly uniform sequencing depth across donors was assumed in presence/absence analyses, although this assumption may not hold. In a later analysis, TCR association rates were found to vary across HLA loci, with the most associated TCRs seen for DRB1 alleles and the fewest for HLA-C alleles. A total of roughly 160 TCR beta chains were listed by the study as associated with cytomegalovirus. According to a later analysis, parvovirus B19, influenza, CMV and Epstein-Barr virus appeared linked to several top co-occurrence clusters. The 87-base-pair reads could not distinguish some IMGT-functional V segments, including TRBV6-2 and TRBV6-3, so those segments were excluded.

The cohort consisted of 666 healthy bone marrow donors. At the time of sampling, every cohort member was nominally healthy, though immune exposures that went unrecorded were likely present. The donor tested CMV seropositive and was one of the 289 seropositive cohort members. Every donor gave a peripheral blood sample, and the peripheral blood mononuclear cells from that sample were used for TCR beta sequencing. The Qiagen DNeasy Blood Extraction Kit was used to extract genomic DNA from the blood cell samples. Libraries were built with the immunoSEQ multiplex PCR assay. A mixture of 60 forward primers for TCR Vbeta segments and 13 reverse primers for TCR Jbeta segments was used in the multiplex PCR. The CDR3 region of rearranged TCR beta genes was amplified from genomic DNA by a multiplex PCR assay. Amplified TCR beta libraries were sequenced as 87-base-pair reads on the Illumina HiSeq System. Regarding the original processing steps: In a later analysis, tens of millions of unique TCR beta chains were counted across the roughly 610 repertoires, and roughly 11 million of these chains were shared by at least two donors. Raw reads were error-corrected and collapsed into unique sequences with a nearest-neighbor algorithm that merged closely related sequences to remove PCR and sequencing errors. To assign V, D and J gene segments, CDR3 sequences were aligned to IMGT reference sequences. For a sequence to be retained, a match of at least six nucleotides was required to both a V gene segment and a J gene segment. A rearrangement was called productive if the CDR3 had no stop codons and remained in frame with V and J, and every other rearrangement was called non-productive. Following IMGT convention, CDR3 was defined as the stretch from the second conserved V-encoded cysteine up to the conserved J-encoded phenylalanine. The earlier analysis of around 640 of the donors excluded sequences that lacked an unambiguous match to a single V gene segment. An earlier analysis of 587 of the donors classified V segments as functional when productive rearrangements were above 56.7% and as segregating when the standard deviation between donors was above 5%. A statistical classification framework was built for diagnosing cytomegalovirus status from the catalog of TCR beta chain sequences. In a later analysis, V and J genes were assigned by comparing TCR nucleotide sequences against IMGT/GENE-DB human TR gene sequences. The TCRdist pipeline was used in a later analysis to assign CDR3 sequences and most-parsimonious VDJ recombination scenarios. A later analysis defined each TCR beta chain by its CDR3 amino acid sequence plus V-gene family, and excluded reads lacking a unique V-gene family. In a later analysis, 450 to 600 highly shared, low-generation-probability nucleotide sequences were removed to address suspected cross-contamination and a sequencing artifact. In a later analysis, a clonal expansion index for each public chain was calculated from normalized within-repertoire ranks of inferred template counts. A later analysis computed generation probabilities with a VDJ recombination model fitted to out-of-frame rearrangements, and checked the results against IGoR. A later analysis scored TCR-TCR, TCR-HLA and TCR-CMV co-occurrence with hypergeometric tests, applying a repertoire-size bias correction to TCR pairs. False discovery rates were estimated in a later analysis by permuting HLA or CMV assignments 20 times. In a later analysis, co-occurring TCRs were grouped using DBSCAN, with TCRdist sequence similarity added in when clustering inside HLA-allele-positive subsets. Repertoires with fewer than 30,000 or more than 120,000 public chains, plus five repertoires with anomalous nucleotide sharing, were excluded from co-occurrence clustering. TCRdb mirrors the immuneACCESS table, restricted to in-frame sequences. Some clones are absent from its copies; in checked studies, under half trace to an unresolved V gene, and the reason for the others is unknown. D and trimming come from the DNA, and the V and J calls and clone size come from that table. This sample has 100,000 to 150,000 clones in its table, and less than 80% of those were observed once. Approximately 4.2% of the sample is held by the ten biggest clonotypes.

Specimen: PBMCs. The source is a man between 45 and 60 years old in good health and CMV-seropositive. Recombination connected TRBV18 to TRBJ2-7, with a weak D call of TRBD1 (6 bases match). The DNA reads as follows: TGTGCCAGCTCACCACCAAGCAGGGGCGAGCAGTACTTC. Its protein is CASSPPSRGEQYF. The full variable domain, completed from the reference TRBV18 and TRBJ2-7 proteins outside the CDR3, reads NAGVMQNPRHLVRRRGQEARLRCSPMKGHSHVYWYRQLPEEGLKFMVYLQKENIIDESGMPKERFSAEFPKEGPSILRIQQVVRGDSAAYFCASSPPSRGEQYFGPGTRLTVT.